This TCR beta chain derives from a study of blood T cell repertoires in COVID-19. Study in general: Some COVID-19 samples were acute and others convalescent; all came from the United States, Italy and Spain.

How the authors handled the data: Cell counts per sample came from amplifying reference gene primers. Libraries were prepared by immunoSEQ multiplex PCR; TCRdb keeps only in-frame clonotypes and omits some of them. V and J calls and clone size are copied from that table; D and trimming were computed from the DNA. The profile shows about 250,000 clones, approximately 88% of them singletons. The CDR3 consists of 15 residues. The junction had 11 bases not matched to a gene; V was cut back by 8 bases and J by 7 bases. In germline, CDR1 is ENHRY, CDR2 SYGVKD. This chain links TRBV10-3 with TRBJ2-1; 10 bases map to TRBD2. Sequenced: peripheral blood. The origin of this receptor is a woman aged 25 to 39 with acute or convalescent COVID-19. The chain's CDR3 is CAIAGELAGDNEQFF. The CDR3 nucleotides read TGTGCCATCGCTGGGGAGCTAGCGGGAGATAATGAGCAGTTCTTC.